This is a list of T cell receptor beta chains from one sample in a study of shared T cell receptors in the human thymus. The protocol was immunoSEQ multiplex PCR, while the TCRdb copy is restricted to in-frame clones and leaves out a portion. The sample lists roughly 550,000 clones; around 82% were seen once. These data were likewise used in another study, on human thymus T cells.

Sequencing input: thymocytes. The source of these receptors is a boy under two years old with a congenital heart defect. CDR3s include the opening cysteine and the closing phenylalanine or tryptophan. D genes are given only for firm matches. Only some rows state a clone size, as once, few, many or a class for expanded clones.

-	-	TRBJ2-2	TRBV30	TGTGCCTGGACCTGCCCCACGGGAAACACCGGGGAGCTGTTTTTT	CAWTCPTGNTGELFF
TRBD1	-	TRBJ2-1	TRBV29-1	TGCAGCGTTATACCCCGGGACAGGGTCAACAATGAGCAGTTCTTC	CSVIPRDRVNNEQFF
-	-	TRBJ2-1	TRBV5-4	TGTGCCAGCAGCTCATGTTTAACCGGGAAGGAGTCCCATGAGCAGTTCTTC	CASSSCLTGKESHEQFF
-	-	TRBJ1-2	TRBV28	TGTGCCAGCAGTTTGGAGGGAGACTATGGCTACACCTTC	CASSLEGDYGYTF
-	-	TRBJ2-2	TRBV10-3	TGTGCCATCAGGGGCCTAGCGCACGCGAACACCGGGGAGCTGTTTTTT	CAIRGLAHANTGELFF
-	-	TRBJ2-5	TRBV5-1	TGCGCCAGCAGCCCCTACCGACAGGCGAAAGAAGAGACCCAGTACTTC	CASSPYRQAKEETQYF
TRBD2	-	TRBJ2-2	TRBV28	TGTGCCAGCAGTTTGACGGGAGGGAAAGCCGGGGAGCTGTTTTTT	CASSLTGGKAGELFF
-	-	TRBJ2-3	TRBV10-2	TGCGCCAGCAACAGGGGAGGTAGATCAGATACGCAGTATTTT	CASNRGGRSDTQYF
-	-	TRBJ2-7	TRBV13	TGTGCCAGCAGCTTAGGTGGCGAGGGGACATCCTACGAGCAGTACTTC	CASSLGGEGTSYEQYF
TRBD2	few	TRBJ2-7	TRBV2	TGTGCCAGCAGTGAAGCCCGGGCCACTAGCGGGAGAATCCACGAGCAGTACTTC	CASSEARATSGRIHEQYF
-	-	TRBJ2-7	TRBV5-4	TGTGCCAGCAGCTCCCCCACGACCCCCGGGGGCTACGAGCAGTACTTC	CASSSPTTPGGYEQYF
-	-	TRBJ1-3	TRBV27	TGTGCCAGCATCGGGCTTAGGGGAGGCACCATATATTTT	CASIGLRGGTIYF
-	once	TRBJ2-1	TRBV19	TGTGCCAGTAGTATGGCCGAAGGGAGGAATGAGCAGTTCTTC	CASSMAEGRNEQFF
TRBD2	-	TRBJ2-1	TRBV28	TGTGCCAGCAGTTTGGGTCTAGCGGGACCGTCCTACAATGAGCAGTTCTTC	CASSLGLAGPSYNEQFF
TRBD2	-	TRBJ2-5	TRBV29-1	TGCAGCGTTCCTAGCGGGAGGGCGGGGGAGACCCAGTACTTC	CSVPSGRAGETQYF
TRBD2	-	TRBJ2-1	TRBV2	TGTGCCAGCAGCCGTTGGGGGAGGGCCAATGAGCAGTTCTTC	CASSRWGRANEQFF
-	-	TRBJ2-1	TRBV11-3	TGTGCCAGCAGCTTACGGGAGGGGGCGTGGCAGTTCTTC	CASSLREGAWQFF